A selection of T cell receptor beta chains follows, all from one sample in a study of control samples from healthy donors and cancer patients. Measured with immunoSEQ multiplex PCR; TCRdb has only the in-frame clones, and not every one. In all, the sample yields 150,000 to 200,000 clones. The sample taken for sequencing was blood. These receptors originate from a woman aged 25 to 45 in good health. CDR3s include the opening cysteine and the closing phenylalanine or tryptophan. A D gene is named only where the DNA matches it firmly.

TRBD1 | TRBJ1-2 | TRBV7-6 | 15 | TGTGCCAGCAGCACCGGGACAGAAGCTAACTATGGCTACACCTTC | CASSTGTEANYGYTF
NA | TRBJ1-1 | TRBV4-1 | 14 | TGCGCCAGCAGCCCATGGACAGAGAACACTGAAGCTTTCTTT | CASSPWTENTEAFF
NA | TRBJ1-6 | TRBV11-2 | 18 | TGTGCCAGCAGCAAGCAAGGGACTAGGAGCTCCTATAATTCACCCCTCCACTTT | CASSKQGTRSSYNSPLHF
TRBD1 | TRBJ2-1 | TRBV6-5 | 15 | TGTGCCAGCAGTTCGGAACAGGGGATTTACAATGAGCAGTTCTTC | CASSSEQGIYNEQFF
TRBD1 | TRBJ1-4 | TRBV5-1 | 17 | TGCGCCAGCAGCTTGGCCAATGGCGGACAGGGGGGTGAAAAACTGTTTTTT | CASSLANGGQGGEKLFF
TRBD1 | TRBJ1-1 | TRBV2 | 15 | TGTGCCAGCAGAACGACAGGGGGTGGGATCACTGAAGCTTTCTTT | CASRTTGGGITEAFF
NA | TRBJ1-4 | TRBV5-1 | 14 | TGCGCCAGCAGCCCAGGGTCGTCAAATGAAAAACTGTTTTTT | CASSPGSSNEKLFF
NA | TRBJ2-1 | TRBV9 | 11 | TGTGCCAGCGCCGAATACAATGAGCAGTTCTTC | CASAEYNEQFF
NA | TRBJ1-2 | TRBV5-1 | 12 | TGCGCCAGCAGCTTGGGGGAAGCTGGCTACACCTTC | CASSLGEAGYTF
TRBD1 | TRBJ1-5 | TRBV27 | 16 | TGTGCCAGCAGTTCTTGGACAGGGGGATCAGTTCAGCCCCAGCATTTT | CASSSWTGGSVQPQHF
NA | TRBJ1-1 | TRBV5-1 | 14 | TGCGCCAGCACCGAAAGTACGAGCAACACTGAAGCTTTCTTT | CASTESTSNTEAFF
TRBD1 | TRBJ2-7 | TRBV18 | 15 | TGTGCCAGCTCACCTTCACGGACAGGATCTGGCGAGCAGTACTTC | CASSPSRTGSGEQYF
NA | TRBJ1-1 | TRBV5-1 | 15 | TGCGCCAGCAGCTGGGAGCCAGTAACGAACACTGAAGCTTTCTTT | CASSWEPVTNTEAFF
NA | TRBJ1-3 | TRBV4-2 | 16 | TGTGCCAGCAGCAAAGGTCTAACTCTCTCTGGAAACACCATATATTTT | CASSKGLTLSGNTIYF
NA | TRBJ2-7 | TRBV7-3 | 14 | TGTGCCAGCAGCTTAACGGTCAGCTCCTACGAGCAGTACTTC | CASSLTVSSYEQYF
NA | TRBJ2-1 | TRBV7-3 | 15 | TGTGCCAGCAGCTTGGAGCCACACTCCTACAATGAGCAGTTCTTC | CASSLEPHSYNEQFF
TRBD2 | TRBJ2-3 | TRBV7-2 | 15 | TGTGCCAGCAGCCCCGGGACTAGCCCTCGGGATACGCAGTATTTT | CASSPGTSPRDTQYF
TRBD1 | TRBJ1-4 | TRBV5-1 | 15 | TGCGCCAGCAGCTTGGTACAGGGGGCAGGGGAAAAACTGTTTTTT | CASSLVQGAGEKLFF
NA | TRBJ2-5 | TRBV3-1/TRBV3-2 | 13 | TGTGCCAGCAGCCCGGACCAGGGAGAGACCCAGTACTTC | CASSPDQGETQYF
NA | TRBJ2-7 | TRBV7-9 | 17 | TGTGCCAGCAGCTCGGGGGTGACAGGGCGCCTCTCCTACGAGCAGTACTTC | CASSSGVTGRLSYEQYF
NA | TRBJ1-4 | TRBV4-1 | 16 | TGCGCCAGCAGCCAAGAGCCCTCGACTTACAATGAAAAACTGTTTTTT | CASSQEPSTYNEKLFF
NA | TRBJ1-1 | TRBV5-1 | 15 | TGCGCCAGCAGGGGCGCGGGCCGACCGGAGAGTGAAGCTTTCTTT | CASRGAGRPESEAFF
TRBD1 | TRBJ1-5 | TRBV30 | 14 | TGTGCCTCATCCGGTACAGGGGGCCATCAGCCCCAGCATTTT | CASSGTGGHQPQHF
TRBD1 | TRBJ2-1 | TRBV7-7 | 15 | TGTGCTAGCAGCTTAGACAGGGGGTCCTACAATGAGCAGTTCTTC | CASSLDRGSYNEQFF
TRBD1 | TRBJ1-2 | TRBV7-9 | 15 | TGTGCCAGCAGCAAACCGGGACAGGGGGCGAGTGGCTACACCTTC | CASSKPGQGASGYTF